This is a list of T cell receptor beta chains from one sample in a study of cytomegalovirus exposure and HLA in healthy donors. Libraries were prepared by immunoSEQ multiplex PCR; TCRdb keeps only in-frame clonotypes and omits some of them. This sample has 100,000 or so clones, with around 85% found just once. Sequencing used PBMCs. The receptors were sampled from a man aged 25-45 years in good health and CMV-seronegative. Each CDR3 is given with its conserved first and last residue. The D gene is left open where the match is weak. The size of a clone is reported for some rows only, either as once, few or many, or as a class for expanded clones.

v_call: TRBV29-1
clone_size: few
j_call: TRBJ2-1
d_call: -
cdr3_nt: TGCAGCGCCTCCCCGCAGGGGTATTTGGGGCAGTTCTTC
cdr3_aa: CSASPQGYLGQFF

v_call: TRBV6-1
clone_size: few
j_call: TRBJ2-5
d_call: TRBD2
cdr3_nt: TGTGCCAGCTTAAGACTAGCGGGAGTTCCAGAGACCCAGTACTTC
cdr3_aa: CASLRLAGVPETQYF

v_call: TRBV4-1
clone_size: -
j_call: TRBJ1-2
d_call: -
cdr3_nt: TGCGCCAGCAGCCCTGACGACACAGTATCCTATGGCTACACCTTC
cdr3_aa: CASSPDDTVSYGYTF

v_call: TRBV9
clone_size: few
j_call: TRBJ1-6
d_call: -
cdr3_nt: TGTGCCAGCAGCGTAGGGGAACGGGGTAATTCACCCCTCCACTTT
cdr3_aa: CASSVGERGNSPLHF

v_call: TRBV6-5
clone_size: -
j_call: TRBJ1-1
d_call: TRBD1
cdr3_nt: TGTGCCAGCAAACTCGACAGGGGAACTGAAGCTTTCTTT
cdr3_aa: CASKLDRGTEAFF

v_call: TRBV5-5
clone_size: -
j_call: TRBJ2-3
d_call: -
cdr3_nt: TGTGCCAGCAGCTTGGCAGGGGCCTTCACAGATACGCAGTATTTT
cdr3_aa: CASSLAGAFTDTQYF

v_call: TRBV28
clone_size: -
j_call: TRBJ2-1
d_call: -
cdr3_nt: TGTGCCAGCAGTCCAGAGGGAGTGGGGACTCATGAGCAGTTCTTC
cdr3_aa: CASSPEGVGTHEQFF

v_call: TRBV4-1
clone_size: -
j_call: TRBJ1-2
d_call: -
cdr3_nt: TGCGCCAGCAGCCAGGAGAGCGGGGTGGGCTATGGCTACACCTTC
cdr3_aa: CASSQESGVGYGYTF

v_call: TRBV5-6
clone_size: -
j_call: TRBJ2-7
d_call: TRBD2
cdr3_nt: TGTGCCAGCAGCCGGGGGGGGTCCTACGAGCAGTACTTC
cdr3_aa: CASSRGGSYEQYF

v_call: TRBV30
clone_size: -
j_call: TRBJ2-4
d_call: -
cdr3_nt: TGTGCCTGGGGAGGGAATACCCGGGGAAACATTCAGTACTTC
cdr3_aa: CAWGGNTRGNIQYF

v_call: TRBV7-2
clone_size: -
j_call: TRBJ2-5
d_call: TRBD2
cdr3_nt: TGTGCCAGCAGCTTACCGACTAGCGGGGTAGAGACCCAGTACTTC
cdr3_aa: CASSLPTSGVETQYF

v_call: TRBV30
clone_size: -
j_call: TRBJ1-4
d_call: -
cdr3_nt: TGTGCCTGGAGTGCGAGTCCAGAAAAACTGTTTTTT
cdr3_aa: CAWSASPEKLFF

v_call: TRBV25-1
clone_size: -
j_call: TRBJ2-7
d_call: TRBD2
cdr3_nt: TGTGCCAGCAGTGCGTCCCCGGGGGGGGTTGGCGAGCAGTACTTC
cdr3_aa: CASSASPGGVGEQYF

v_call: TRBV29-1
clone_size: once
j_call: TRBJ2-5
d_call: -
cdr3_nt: TGCAGCGTTGAATCAGGGGCCGTAGAGACCCAGTACTTC
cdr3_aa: CSVESGAVETQYF

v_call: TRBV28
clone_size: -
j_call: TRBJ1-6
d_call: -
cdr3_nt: TGTGCCAGCGTTGTAGGGGCAGGGGATTCACCCCTCCACTTT
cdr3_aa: CASVVGAGDSPLHF

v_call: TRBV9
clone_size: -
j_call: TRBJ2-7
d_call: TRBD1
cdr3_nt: TGTGCCAGCAGCACTCGGACAGGATCCTACGAGCAGTACTTC
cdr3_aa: CASSTRTGSYEQYF

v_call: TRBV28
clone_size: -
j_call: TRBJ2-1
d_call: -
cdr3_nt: TGTGCCAGCAGTGTGGACCGGGGCTACAATGAGCAGTTCTTC
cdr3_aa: CASSVDRGYNEQFF

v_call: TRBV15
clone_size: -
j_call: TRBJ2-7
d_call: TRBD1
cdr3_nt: TGTGCCACCAGCGCACGGGACAGCTCCTACGAGCAGTACTTC
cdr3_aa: CATSARDSSYEQYF

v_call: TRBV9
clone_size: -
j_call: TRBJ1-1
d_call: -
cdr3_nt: TGTGCCAGCAGCGGAGAGGTCTCAGAAGCTTTCTTT
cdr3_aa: CASSGEVSEAFF

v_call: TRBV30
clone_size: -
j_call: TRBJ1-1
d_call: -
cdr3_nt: TGTGCCTGGAGTGGACTCTCCGGCGGTGAAGCTTTCTTT
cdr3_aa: CAWSGLSGGEAFF

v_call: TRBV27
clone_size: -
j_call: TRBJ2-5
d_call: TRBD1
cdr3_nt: TGTGCCAGCAGTTTAAGAGGGACAGTGCAAGAGACCCAGTACTTC
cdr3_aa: CASSLRGTVQETQYF

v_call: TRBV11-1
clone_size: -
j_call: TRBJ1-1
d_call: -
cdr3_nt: TGTGCCAGCAGCCCCCAGGACAGAGCTTTCTTT
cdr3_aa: CASSPQDRAFF

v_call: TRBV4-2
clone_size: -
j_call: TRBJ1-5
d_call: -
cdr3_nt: TGTGCCAGCAGCCAAGAGGGGCCCTATAGCAATCAGCCCCAGCATTTT
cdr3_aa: CASSQEGPYSNQPQHF

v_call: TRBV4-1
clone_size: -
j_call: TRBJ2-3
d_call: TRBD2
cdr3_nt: TGCGCCAGCAGCCAAGGGCTAGCGGGAGTAGTTACGCAGTATTTT
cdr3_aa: CASSQGLAGVVTQYF

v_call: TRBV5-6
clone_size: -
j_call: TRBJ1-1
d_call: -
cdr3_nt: TGTGCCAGCAGCTTGGATGGGGGCGGCGGCCGGGGGGGTTTCTTT
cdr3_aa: CASSLDGGGGRGGFF

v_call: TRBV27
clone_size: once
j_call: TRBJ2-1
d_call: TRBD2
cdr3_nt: TGTGCCAGCAGTCCTATCGGACTAGGAGTTGTCAATGAGCAGTTCTTC
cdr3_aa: CASSPIGLGVVNEQFF

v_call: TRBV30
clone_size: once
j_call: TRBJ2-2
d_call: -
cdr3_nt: TGTGCCTGGAGTGTACTGGGGGGAGGCACCGGGGAGCTGTTTTTT
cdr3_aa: CAWSVLGGGTGELFF

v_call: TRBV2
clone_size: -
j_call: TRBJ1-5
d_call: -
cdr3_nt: TGTGCCAGCAGATGGGGGCCGACTAGCAATCAGCCCCAGCATTTT
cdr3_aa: CASRWGPTSNQPQHF

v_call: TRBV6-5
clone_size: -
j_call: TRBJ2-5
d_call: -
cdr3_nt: TGTGCCAGCAGGACACCGCAAGAGACCCAGTACTTC
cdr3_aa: CASRTPQETQYF

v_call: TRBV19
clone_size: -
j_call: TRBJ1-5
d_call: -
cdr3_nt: TGTGCCAGTAGTCCGCAGGGACAGCCCCAGCATTTT
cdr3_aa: CASSPQGQPQHF

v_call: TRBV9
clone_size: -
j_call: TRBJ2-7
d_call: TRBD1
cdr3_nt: TGTGCCAGCAGCGTAGATTGGACAGGCGGGCAGTTCGAGCAGTACTTC
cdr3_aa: CASSVDWTGGQFEQYF

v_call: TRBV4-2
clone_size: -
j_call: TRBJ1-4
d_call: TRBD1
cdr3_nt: TGTGCCAGCAGCCCGGACAGGGTCTATGAAAAACTGTTTTTT
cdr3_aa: CASSPDRVYEKLFF